Included here is one TCR beta chain sequence, with context. Profiling relied on immunoSEQ multiplex PCR, and the TCRdb table lists in-frame clones only, not all of them. The table has hundreds of thousands of clones, around 70% seen once. The sample comes from a study of cytotoxic CD8 clonotypes in ibrutinib-treated CLL. The input for sequencing was PBMCs, taken after 24 months of ibrutinib treatment. The TCR comes from a human donor with chronic lymphocytic leukemia.

The CDR3 is CASGVGGGTEAFF. The CDR3 DNA reads TGTGCCAGCGGGGTAGGGGGCGGAACTGAAGCTTTCTTT. This chain connects TRBV6-1 to TRBJ1-1; the match to TRBD1 covers 7 bases. The length of the CDR3 is 13 residues. J was trimmed by 5 bases and V by 8 bases; bases with no gene match: 8. Germline-derived CDR1 and CDR2 are MNHNS and SASEGT.